What follows describes a single T cell receptor beta chain. CDR3 size: 13 residues. Losses at the gene ends were 4 bases for V and 7 bases for J; bases not matched to a gene: 2. The V gene's germline CDR1 is MNHEY and CDR2 SVGAGI. The data were taken from a study of T cell changes during pregnancy in multiple sclerosis. Generated by immunoSEQ multiplex PCR, the TCRdb table keeps only in-frame clones and is missing some. The sample yields approximately 100,000 clones, approximately 91% seen once. The sample in question was peripheral blood, obtained after pregnancy. The TCR originated in a female donor with multiple sclerosis, enrolled in a pregnancy study. The chain links TRBV6-5 to TRBJ1-4; 8 bases align to TRBD1. The CDR3: CASSFDRGEKLFF. The CDR3 DNA is TGTGCCAGCAGTTTCGACAGGGGTGAAAAACTGTTTTTT.